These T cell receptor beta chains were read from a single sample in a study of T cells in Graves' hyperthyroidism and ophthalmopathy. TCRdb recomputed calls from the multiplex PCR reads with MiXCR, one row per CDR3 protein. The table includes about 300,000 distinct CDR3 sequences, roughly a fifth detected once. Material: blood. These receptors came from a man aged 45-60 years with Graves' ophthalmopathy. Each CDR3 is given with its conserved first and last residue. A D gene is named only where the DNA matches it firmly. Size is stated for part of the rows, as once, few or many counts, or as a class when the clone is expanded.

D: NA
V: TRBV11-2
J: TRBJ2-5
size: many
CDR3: CASSLDRGGQETQYF
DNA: TGTGCCAGCAGCTTAGATCGGGGAGGACAAGAGACCCAGTACTTC

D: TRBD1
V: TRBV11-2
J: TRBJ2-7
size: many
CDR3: CASSLAATGTEQYF
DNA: TGTGCCAGCAGCTTAGCGGCGACAGGGACCGAGCAGTACTTC

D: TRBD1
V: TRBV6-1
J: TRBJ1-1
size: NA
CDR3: CASRTGTGGLGTEAFF
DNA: TGTGCCAGCAGAACCGGGACAGGGGGCCTAGGCACTGAAGCTTTCTTT

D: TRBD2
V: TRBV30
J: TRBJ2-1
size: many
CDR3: CAGTSSYNEQFF
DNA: TGTGCCGGGACTAGCTCCTACAATGAGCAGTTCTTC

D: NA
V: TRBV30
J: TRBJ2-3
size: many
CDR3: CAWMTESKTDTQYF
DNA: TGTGCCTGGATGACAGAAAGTAAAACAGATACGCAGTATTTT

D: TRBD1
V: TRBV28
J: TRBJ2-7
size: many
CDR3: CASSQDRAHEQYF
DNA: TGTGCCAGCAGTCAGGACAGGGCCCACGAGCAGTACTTC

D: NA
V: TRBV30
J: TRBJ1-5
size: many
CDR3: CAWRPRGAERNQPQHF
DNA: TGTGCCTGGAGACCGAGGGGGGCGGAACGGAATCAGCCCCAGCATTTT

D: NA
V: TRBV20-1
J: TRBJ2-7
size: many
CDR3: CSARPGYEQYF
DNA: TGCAGTGCTAGACCGGGTTACGAGCAGTACTTC

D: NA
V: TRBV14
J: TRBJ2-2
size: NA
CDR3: CASSLAVTGELFF
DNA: TGTGCCAGCAGCCTAGCGGTCACCGGGGAGCTGTTTTTT

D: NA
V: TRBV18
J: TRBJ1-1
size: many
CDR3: CATRRHENTEAFF
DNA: TGTGCCACACGCCGGCATGAGAACACTGAAGCTTTCTTT

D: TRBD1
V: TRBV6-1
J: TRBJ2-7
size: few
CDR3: CASTEQGAYEQYF
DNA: TGTGCCAGCACGGAGCAGGGGGCTTACGAGCAGTACTTC

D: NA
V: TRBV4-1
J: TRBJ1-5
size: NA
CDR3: CASSQDQGENQPQHF
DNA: TGCGCCAGCAGCCAAGATCAAGGGGAAAATCAGCCCCAGCATTTT

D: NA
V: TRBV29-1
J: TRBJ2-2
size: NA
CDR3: CSATAGELFF
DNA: TGCAGCGCAACGGCCGGGGAGCTGTTTTTT

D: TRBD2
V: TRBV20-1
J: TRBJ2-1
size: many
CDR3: CSAEPGLAGGYVYNEQFF
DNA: TGCAGTGCAGAACCGGGACTAGCGGGAGGGTATGTCTACAATGAGCAGTTCTTC

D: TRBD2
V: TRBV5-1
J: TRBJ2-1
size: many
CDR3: CASSSSVSGSLNEQFF
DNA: TGCGCCAGCAGCTCTTCCGTCAGCGGGAGCCTCAATGAGCAGTTCTTC

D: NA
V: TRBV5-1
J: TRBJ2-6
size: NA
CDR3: CASGTPGTGANVLTF
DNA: TGCGCCAGCGGGACCCCTGGGACTGGGGCCAACGTCCTGACTTTC

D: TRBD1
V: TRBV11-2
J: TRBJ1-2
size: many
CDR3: CASSSSGGIHYGYTF
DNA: TGTGCCAGCAGCTCATCAGGGGGGATCCACTATGGCTACACCTTC

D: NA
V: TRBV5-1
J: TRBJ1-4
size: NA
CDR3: CASSRDIGDGKLFF
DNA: TGCGCCAGCAGCAGGGACATAGGGGATGGGAAACTGTTTTTT

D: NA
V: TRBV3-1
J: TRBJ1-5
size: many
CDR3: CASSQGSRVDQPQHF
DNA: TGTGCCAGCAGCCAAGGAAGCAGGGTGGATCAGCCCCAGCATTTT

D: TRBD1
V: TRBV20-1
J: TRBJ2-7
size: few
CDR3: CSARAGQGYEQYF
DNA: TGCAGTGCTAGAGCGGGACAGGGCTACGAGCAGTACTTC

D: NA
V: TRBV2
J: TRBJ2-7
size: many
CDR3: CASSAGVSGYEQYF
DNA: TGTGCCAGCAGTGCCGGAGTTAGCGGCTACGAGCAGTACTTC

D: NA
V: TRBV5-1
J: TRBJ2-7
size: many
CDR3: CASSTQGEGYEQYF
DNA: TGCGCCAGCAGCACCCAGGGGGAGGGCTACGAGCAGTACTTC

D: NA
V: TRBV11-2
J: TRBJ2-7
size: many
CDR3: CASSLIGSGTYEQYF
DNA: TGTGCCAGCAGCTTAATCGGGTCCGGAACCTACGAGCAGTACTTC

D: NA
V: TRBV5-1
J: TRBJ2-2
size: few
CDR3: CASSLDAGELFF
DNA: TGCGCCAGCAGCTTGGATGCCGGGGAGCTGTTTTTT

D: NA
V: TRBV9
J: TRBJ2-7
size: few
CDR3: CASSVSTEPYEQYF
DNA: TGTGCCAGCAGCGTTTCAACTGAACCCTACGAGCAGTACTTC

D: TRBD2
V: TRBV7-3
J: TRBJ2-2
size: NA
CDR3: CASSLTLVAGNAGELFF
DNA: TGTGCCAGCAGCTTAACTCTCGTAGCGGGAAACGCCGGGGAGCTGTTTTTT

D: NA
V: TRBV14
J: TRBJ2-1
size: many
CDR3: CASSLEGLGMYDEQFF
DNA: TGTGCCAGCAGCCTAGAAGGGCTTGGGATGTACGATGAGCAGTTCTTC

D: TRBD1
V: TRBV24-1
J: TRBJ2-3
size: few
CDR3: CATSAVQGFGTDTQYF
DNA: TGTGCCACCAGTGCCGTACAGGGGTTCGGCACAGATACGCAGTATTTT

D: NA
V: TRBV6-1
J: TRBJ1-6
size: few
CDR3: CASSHNTASSYNSPLHF
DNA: TGTGCCAGCAGCCACAATACAGCGAGCTCCTATAATTCACCCCTCCACTTT

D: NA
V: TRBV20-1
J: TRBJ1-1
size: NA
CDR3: CSARLGEGTEAFF
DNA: TGCAGTGCTCGCCTGGGGGAGGGCACTGAAGCTTTCTTT

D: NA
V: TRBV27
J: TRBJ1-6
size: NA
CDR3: CASSFPNSPLHF
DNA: TGTGCCAGCAGTTTCCCTAATTCACCCCTCCACTTT

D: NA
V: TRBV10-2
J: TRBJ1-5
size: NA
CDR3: CASSTGNSNQPQHF
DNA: TGCGCCAGCAGTACAGGCAATAGCAATCAGCCCCAGCATTTT

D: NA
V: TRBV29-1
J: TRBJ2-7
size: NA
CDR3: CSVVDGYSYEQYF
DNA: TGCAGCGTTGTAGACGGATACTCCTACGAGCAGTACTTC

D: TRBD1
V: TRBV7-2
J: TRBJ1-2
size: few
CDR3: CASSLGPGQALWANYGYTF
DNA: TGTGCCAGCAGCTTAGGGCCGGGACAGGCGTTATGGGCTAACTATGGCTACACCTTC

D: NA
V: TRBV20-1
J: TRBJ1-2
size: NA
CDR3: CSAIPTVPF
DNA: TGCAGTGCCATCCCGACAGTCCCCTTC

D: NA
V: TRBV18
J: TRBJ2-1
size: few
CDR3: CASSPRSGRGSDEQFF
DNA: TGTGCCAGCTCACCAAGATCCGGGAGAGGTAGCGATGAGCAGTTCTTC

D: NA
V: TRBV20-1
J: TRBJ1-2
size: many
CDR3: CSAGSYGYTF
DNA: TGCAGTGCAGGAAGTTATGGCTACACCTTC